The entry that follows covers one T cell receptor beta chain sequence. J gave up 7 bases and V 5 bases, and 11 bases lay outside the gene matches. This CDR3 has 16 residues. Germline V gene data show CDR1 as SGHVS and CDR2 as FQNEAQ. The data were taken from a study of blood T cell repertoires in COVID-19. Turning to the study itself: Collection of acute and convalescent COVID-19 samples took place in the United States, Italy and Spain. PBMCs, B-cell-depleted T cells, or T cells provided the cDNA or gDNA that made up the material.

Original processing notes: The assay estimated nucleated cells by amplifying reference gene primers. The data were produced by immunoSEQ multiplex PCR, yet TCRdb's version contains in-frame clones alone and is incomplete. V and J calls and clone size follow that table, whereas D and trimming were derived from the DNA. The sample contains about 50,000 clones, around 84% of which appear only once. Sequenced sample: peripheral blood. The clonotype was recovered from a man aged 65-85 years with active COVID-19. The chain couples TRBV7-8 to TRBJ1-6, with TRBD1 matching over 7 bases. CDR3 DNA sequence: TGTGCCAGCAGCCAAACCGCGAGGGGGCGAAATTCACCCCTCCACTTT. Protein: CASSQTARGRNSPLHF. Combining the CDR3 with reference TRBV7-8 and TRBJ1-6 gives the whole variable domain GAGVSQSPRYKVAKRGQDVALRCDPISGHVSLFWYQQALGQGPEFLTYFQNEAQLDKSGLPSDRFFAERPEGSVSTLKIQRTQQEDSAVYLCASSQTARGRNSPLHFGNGTRLTVT.